These 9 T cell receptor beta chains were all obtained from the same sample, sequenced in a study of shared clonotypes between healthy human individuals. The repertoire was sequenced with immunoSEQ multiplex PCR; TCRdb's copy has only in-frame clones and lacks some. The sample lists around 500,000 clones, about 82% seen once, with around 13% in the top ten. The sample comprised PBMCs. The origin of the receptors is a woman aged 35 to 49 in good health. Some clones in this sample may be carry-over from other donors' samples.

The chain joins TRBV4-2 to TRBJ2-2; 7 bases map to TRBD1. CDR1 and CDR2 from the germline V gene are LGHNA and YNFKEQ. Trimming removed 3 bases from V and 0 bases from J; junction bases left unmatched: 10. CDR3 size: 18 residues. The CDR3 spells CASSHPMGQPSNTGELFF. CDR3 coding DNA: TGTGCCAGCAGCCACCCGATGGGACAGCCATCGAACACCGGGGAGCTGTTTTTT.

The chain uses TRBV6-6 and TRBJ2-1; D tentatively reads TRBD1 or TRBD2 (5 bases each). The length of the CDR3 is 14 residues. The V and J ends lost 0 bases and 6 bases respectively, with 9 bases between them. In germline, CDR1 is MNHNY, CDR2 SVGAGI (reference sequence). CDR3 sequence: CASSYSGEGNEQFF. CDR3 DNA sequence: TGTGCCAGCAGTTACTCGGGGGAAGGCAATGAGCAGTTCTTC.

V usage is TRBV6-1 and J usage is TRBJ1-1; D call uncertain. The V gene's germline CDR1 is MNHNS and CDR2 SASEGT. This CDR3 has 13 residues. Trimming took off 4 bases at V and 4 bases at J, with 10 bases between the two ends. CDR3 amino acids: CASSVSGITEAFF. The DNA of the CDR3 is TGTGCCAGCAGTGTGAGCGGGATCACTGAAGCTTTCTTT.

This sequence joins TRBV7-2 and TRBJ2-1; 7 bases match TRBD1. This CDR3 contains 14 residues. The V gene end was trimmed by 4 bases and the J gene end by 3 bases; junction bases not matched to a gene: 3. Per germline, CDR1 SGHTA and CDR2 FQGNSA. The DNA for the CDR3 is TGTGCCAGCAGCTCACGGGACAGCTACAATGAGCAGTTCTTC. Amino acids: CASSSRDSYNEQFF.

This clone was detected many times. This rearrangement joins TRBV18 to TRBJ1-1; possible D gene TRBD1, 6 bases. The CDR3 is 14 amino acids. CDR1 KGHSH and CDR2 LQKENI come from the germline V gene. The V and J ends lost 0 bases and 1 base respectively, with 6 bases between them. The CDR3, as DNA: TGTGCCAGCTCACCACCGGGACAGAACACTGAAGCTTTCTTT. Its translation: CASSPPGQNTEAFF.

This clone came up many times. For the CDR3, the DNA is TGTGCCAGCAGCTCAATGACAGGGGGCTACAATGAGCAGTTCTTC. Its protein product is CASSSMTGGYNEQFF. The rearrangement links TRBV7-2 to TRBJ2-1; TRBD1 aligns across 9 bases. The V gene's germline CDR1 is SGHTA and CDR2 FQGNSA. Trimming cost V 4 bases and J 3 bases; bases outside gene matches: 4. This CDR3 comprises 15 residues.

The chain combines TRBV28 with TRBJ1-5, with 7 bases fitting TRBD1. Germline assignment: CDR1 MDHEN and CDR2 SYDVKM. After removal of 3 bases from V and 7 bases from J, the junction contained 6 bases not matched to a gene. The CDR3 is 14 amino acids. The CDR3: CASSLGDRGQPQHF. As DNA, the CDR3 is TGTGCCAGCAGTTTGGGGGACAGAGGGCAGCCCCAGCATTTT. Supplemented by reference TRBV28 and TRBJ1-5, the full variable domain reads DVKVTQSSRYLVKRTGEKVFLECVQDMDHENMFWYRQDPGLGLRLIYFSYDVKMKEKGDIPEGYSVSREKKERFSLILESASTNQTSMYLCASSLGDRGQPQHFGDGTRLSIL.

The genes are TRBV10-3 and TRBJ2-3, with 8 bases fitting TRBD2. The CDR3 runs 14 residues. With 7 bases clipped from V and 2 bases from J, the junction kept 5 bases outside the gene matches. Germline assignment: CDR1 ENHRY and CDR2 SYGVKD. The CDR3 DNA reads as TGTGCCATCAATCGAGCGGGAGACACAGATACGCAGTATTTT. This translates into CAINRAGDTDTQYF.

The chain links TRBV6-1 to TRBJ2-7; TRBD2 might be the D (5 bases). The CDR3 totals 14 residues. Deletions cut 4 bases from V and 0 bases from J, with 10 bases between. Per the germline V gene, CDR1 is MNHNS and CDR2 is SASEGT. The CDR3 DNA reads TGTGCCAGCAGTGGGCGGGTAGGCTCCTACGAGCAGTACTTC. Its translation is CASSGRVGSYEQYF.